This TCR beta chain was observed in a study of CD8 T cells in ankylosing spondylitis. Generation of TCR beta libraries employed quantitative 5'-RACE incorporating molecular barcodes. TCRdb independently ran MiXCR on the 5' RACE reads; one entry per CDR3 protein. The sample comprises approximately 400,000 distinct CDR3 sequences, 25% to 30% of which are singletons, and 0.85% to 1% rests with the top ten. Regarding the study as a whole: CD8+ disease-linked clones were present at relatively low frequencies in blood. Researchers reportedly found disease-linked clones significantly enriched in matched ankylosing spondylitis synovial fluid. Fewer than 10 highly homologous variants made up a TCR beta motif that seemed to typify ankylosing spondylitis blood.

In this sample, this clonotype turned up a few times. Its target is unknown. The specimen was blood, either unsorted or a sorted T cell fraction (not recorded which). The sequence was collected from a male donor with ankylosing spondylitis.

For the CDR3, the DNA is TGTGCCAGCAGTCCATGGGGGGGGAAGGGCTCTGGAAACACCATATATTTT. Its protein product is CASSPWGGKGSGNTIYF. This chain connects TRBV25-1 to TRBJ1-3; the D gene is possibly TRBD1 (5 bases). Germline CDR1 reads MGHDK; CDR2 reads SYGVNS. Trimming took off 5 bases at V and 0 bases at J, with 17 bases between the two ends. This CDR3 region has 17 residues.